Following are 10 T cell receptor beta chains from one sample sequenced in a study of blood T cell repertoires in COVID-19. Sequenced by immunoSEQ multiplex PCR; TCRdb stores in-frame clones only, minus some. The sample holds some 220,000 clones, 80% to 95% seen once. The specimen was peripheral blood. These receptors all come from a man between 25 and 39 years old with COVID-19, enrolled during active disease.

The chain links TRBV19 to TRBJ2-7; 9 bases align to TRBD1. Unmatched junction bases numbered 4, after V lost 4 bases and J lost 3 bases. The germline CDR1 and CDR2 sequences are LNHDA and SQIVND (reference sequence). This CDR3 is 14 amino acids long. The CDR3: CASSNTGGVYEQYF. The CDR3 DNA follows: TGTGCCAGTAGTAATACAGGGGGCGTCTACGAGCAGTACTTC.

This clone was observed a handful of times. The chain is built from TRBV9 and TRBJ1-5; D unclear. CDR1 and CDR2 (germline): SGDLS, YYNGEE. Trimming removed 4 bases from V and 7 bases from J, with 15 bases in between. The length of the CDR3 is 14 residues. CDR3 sequence (DNA): TGTGCCAGCAGCCCATCCCGGGGTCGACAGCCCCAGCATTTT. Its protein product is CASSPSRGRQPQHF.

The rearrangement links TRBV6-5 to TRBJ1-5, with 8 bases aligning to TRBD1. The CDR3 runs to 14 residues. The trim removed 4 bases at V and 7 bases at J, leaving 6 bases unmatched. CDR1 and CDR2 (germline): MNHEY, SVGAGI. DNA for the CDR3: TGTGCCAGCAGTTCGACAGGGGCCGGCCAGCCCCAGCATTTT. Translation gives CASSSTGAGQPQHF.

This clone has just one count. The chain combines TRBV6-5 with TRBJ1-3; TRBD1 aligns across 9 bases. The germline gives CDR1 MNHEY, CDR2 SVGAGI. V was pared by 9 bases and J by 3 bases, with 9 bases of the junction left unmatched. This CDR3 has 15 residues. The CDR3: CASTGQGPFGNTIYF. As DNA, the CDR3 is TGTGCCAGTACAGGACAGGGGCCGTTTGGAAACACCATATATTTT.

The chain recombines TRBV5-1 with TRBJ1-2, with D possibly matching TRBD1 (6 bases). The length of the CDR3 is 14 residues. Germline V gene lookup returns CDR1 SGHRS and CDR2 YFSETQ. V was pared by 0 bases and J by 4 bases, with 10 bases between. The CDR3 region is CASSLAQGGYGYTF. In DNA form, the CDR3 reads TGCGCCAGCAGCTTGGCACAGGGCGGCTATGGCTACACCTTC.

The chain joins TRBV6-4 to TRBJ1-1, with 7 bases fitting TRBD1. The germline V gene encodes CDR1 MRHNA and CDR2 SNTAGT. V dropped 3 bases and J dropped 6; count of bases not matched to a gene: 4. The CDR3 spans 13 residues. CDR3: CASSENRGSEAFF. CDR3 bases: TGTGCCAGCAGTGAGAACAGGGGATCTGAAGCTTTCTTT.

The chain employs TRBV11-2 and TRBJ1-2, with TRBD1 matching over 10 bases. V dropped 6 bases and J dropped 8; count of bases not matched to a gene: 0. The germline gives CDR1 SGHAT, CDR2 FQNNGV. The CDR3 consists of 11 residues. DNA of the CDR3: TGTGCCAGCAGGACAGGGGGCGGCTACACCTTC. Translation gives CASRTGGGYTF.

The chain couples TRBV3-1 (or the pseudogene TRBV3-2) to TRBJ1-2; tentative D call: TRBD1 (6 bases). Germline assignment: CDR1 LGHDT and CDR2 YNNKEL (reference sequence). CDR3 length: 15 residues. Trimming took 1 base from V and 8 from J, leaving 17 bases between them. Here the CDR3 DNA reads TGTGCCAGCAGCCAAGGATCACAGGGAGAGGGGGGCTACACCTTC. Its protein product is CASSQGSQGEGGYTF.

This chain joins TRBV18 and TRBJ2-5; D gene uncertain. This CDR3 spans 14 amino acids. Germline loops: CDR1 KGHSH, CDR2 LQKENI. Trimming removed 3 bases from V and 2 bases from J, with 10 bases in between. The CDR3 spells CASSPDRVQETQYF. DNA of the CDR3: TGTGCCAGCTCACCCGACCGGGTTCAAGAGACCCAGTACTTC. The entire variable domain, with the rest obtained from reference TRBV18 and TRBJ2-5, is as follows: NAGVMQNPRHLVRRRGQEARLRCSPMKGHSHVYWYRQLPEEGLKFMVYLQKENIIDESGMPKERFSAEFPKEGPSILRIQQVVRGDSAAYFCASSPDRVQETQYFGPGTRLLVL.

This sequence joins TRBV12-3 or TRBV12-4 and TRBJ1-4, with D unresolved. The V end lost 6 bases, the J end lost 8 bases, and 13 bases lay between the germline ends. The CDR3 covers 13 residues. The CDR3 nucleotides are TGTGCCAGCAGCCCTGGATCGGGGGAAAAACTGTTTTTT. Translated, it gives CASSPGSGEKLFF.